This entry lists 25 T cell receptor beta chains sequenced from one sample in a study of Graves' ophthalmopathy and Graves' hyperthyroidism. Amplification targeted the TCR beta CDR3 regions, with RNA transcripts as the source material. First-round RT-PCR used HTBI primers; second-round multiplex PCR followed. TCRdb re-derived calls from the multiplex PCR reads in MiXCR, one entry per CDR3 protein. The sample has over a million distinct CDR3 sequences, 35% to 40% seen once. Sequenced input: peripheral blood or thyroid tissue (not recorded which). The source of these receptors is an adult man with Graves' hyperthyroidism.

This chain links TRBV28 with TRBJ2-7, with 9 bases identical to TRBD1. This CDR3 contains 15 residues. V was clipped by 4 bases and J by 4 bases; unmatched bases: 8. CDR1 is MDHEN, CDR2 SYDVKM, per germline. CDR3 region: CASSSPHRGRYEQYF. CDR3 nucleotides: TGTGCCAGCAGTTCCCCCCACAGGGGGCGATACGAGCAGTACTTC.

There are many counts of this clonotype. The CDR3 spells CASSLGTGYNQPQHF. CDR3 in DNA: TGTGCCAGCAGCTTAGGCACAGGGTACAATCAGCCCCAGCATTTT. The chain carries TRBV13 and TRBJ1-5; a weak D match, TRBD1 (6 bases). Germline V lookup: CDR1 PRHDT, CDR2 FYEKMQ (reference sequence). With 0 bases removed from V and 3 bases from J, the gap between germline ends came to 9 bases. CDR3 size: 15 residues.

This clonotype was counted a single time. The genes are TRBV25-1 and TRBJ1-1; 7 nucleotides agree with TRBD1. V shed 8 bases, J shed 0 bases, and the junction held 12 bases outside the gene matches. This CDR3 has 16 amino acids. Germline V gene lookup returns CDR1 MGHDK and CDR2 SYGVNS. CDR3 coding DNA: TGTGCCAGCCGCTTCGGGGACAGCCCGATGAACACTGAAGCTTTCTTT. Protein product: CASRFGDSPMNTEAFF.

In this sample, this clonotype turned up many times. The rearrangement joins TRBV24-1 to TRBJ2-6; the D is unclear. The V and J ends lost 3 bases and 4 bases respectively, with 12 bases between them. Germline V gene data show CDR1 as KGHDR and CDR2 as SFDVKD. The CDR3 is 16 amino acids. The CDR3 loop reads CATSDHTLGGANVLTF. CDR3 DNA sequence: TGTGCCACCAGTGATCACACCCTCGGAGGGGCCAACGTCCTGACTTTC.

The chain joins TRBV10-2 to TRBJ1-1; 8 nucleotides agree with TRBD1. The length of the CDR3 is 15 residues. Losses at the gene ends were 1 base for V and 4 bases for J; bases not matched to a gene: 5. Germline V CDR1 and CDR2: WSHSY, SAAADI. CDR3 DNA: TGCGCCAGCAGTGAGTTCACAGGGGGTGGCACTGAAGCTTTCTTT. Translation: CASSEFTGGGTEAFF.

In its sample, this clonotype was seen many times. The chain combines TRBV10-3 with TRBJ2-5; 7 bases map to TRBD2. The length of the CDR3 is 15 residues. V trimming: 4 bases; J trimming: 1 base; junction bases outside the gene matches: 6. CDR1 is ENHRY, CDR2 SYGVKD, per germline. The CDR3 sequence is CAISVSASGQETQYF. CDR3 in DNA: TGTGCCATCAGTGTCTCGGCTAGCGGCCAAGAGACCCAGTACTTC.

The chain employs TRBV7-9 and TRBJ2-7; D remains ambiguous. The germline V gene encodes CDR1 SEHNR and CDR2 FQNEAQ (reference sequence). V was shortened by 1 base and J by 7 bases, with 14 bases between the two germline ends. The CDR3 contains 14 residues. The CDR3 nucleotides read TGTGCCAGCAGCTTAGGCTCCACTATGGGTGAGCAGTACTTC. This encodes CASSLGSTMGEQYF. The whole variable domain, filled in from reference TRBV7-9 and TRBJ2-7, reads DTGVSQNPRHKITKRGQNVTFRCDPISEHNRLYWYRQTLGQGPEFLTYFQNEAQLEKSRLLSDRFSAERPKGSFSTLEIQRTEQGDSAMYLCASSLGSTMGEQYFGPGTRLTVT.

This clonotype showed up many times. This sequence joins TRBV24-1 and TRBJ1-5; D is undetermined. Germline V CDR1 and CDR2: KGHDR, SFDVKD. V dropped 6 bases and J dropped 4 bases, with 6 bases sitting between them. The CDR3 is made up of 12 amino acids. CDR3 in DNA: TGTGCCACCAGTTGGGGAAATCAGCCCCAGCATTTT. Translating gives CATSWGNQPQHF.

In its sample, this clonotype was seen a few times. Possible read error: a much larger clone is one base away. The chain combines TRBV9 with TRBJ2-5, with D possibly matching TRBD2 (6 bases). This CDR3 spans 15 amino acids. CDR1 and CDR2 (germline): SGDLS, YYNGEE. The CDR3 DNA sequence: TGTGCCAGCCGTGCGGGCCTGACTAGTTGGGAGACCCAGCACTTC. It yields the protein CASRAGLTSWETQHF.

The CDR3 protein is CAYLDYGYTF. CDR3 sequence (DNA): TGTGCCTACTTGGATTATGGCTACACCTTC. This rearrangement joins TRBV25-1 to TRBJ1-2; the D is unclear. Looked up from germline, CDR1 is MGHDK and CDR2 is SYGVNS. Between the trimmed V and J ends, which lost 11 bases and 5 bases, there was a span of 9 bases. CDR3 length equals 10 residues.

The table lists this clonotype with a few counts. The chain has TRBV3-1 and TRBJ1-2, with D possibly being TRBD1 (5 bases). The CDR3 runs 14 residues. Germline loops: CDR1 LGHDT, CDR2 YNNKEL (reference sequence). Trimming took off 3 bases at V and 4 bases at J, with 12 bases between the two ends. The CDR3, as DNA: TGTGCCAGCAGCCAGCAGGGCCTTGGCTATGGCTACACCTTC. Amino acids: CASSQQGLGYGYTF.

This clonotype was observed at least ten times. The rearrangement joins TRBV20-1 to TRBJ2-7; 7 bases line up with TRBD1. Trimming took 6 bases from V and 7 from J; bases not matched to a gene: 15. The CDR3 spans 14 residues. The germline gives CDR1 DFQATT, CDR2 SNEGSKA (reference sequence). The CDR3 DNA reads TGCAGTGCGCCCAAGCCCCGACAGGGCGGGGAGCAGTACTTC. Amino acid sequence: CSAPKPRQGGEQYF.

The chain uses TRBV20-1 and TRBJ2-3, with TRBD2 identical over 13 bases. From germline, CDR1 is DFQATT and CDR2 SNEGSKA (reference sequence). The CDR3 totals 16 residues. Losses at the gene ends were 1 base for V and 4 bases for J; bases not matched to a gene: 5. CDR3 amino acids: CSARAGTSGIPDTQYF. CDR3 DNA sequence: TGCAGTGCTAGAGCCGGGACTAGCGGGATCCCAGATACGCAGTATTTT.

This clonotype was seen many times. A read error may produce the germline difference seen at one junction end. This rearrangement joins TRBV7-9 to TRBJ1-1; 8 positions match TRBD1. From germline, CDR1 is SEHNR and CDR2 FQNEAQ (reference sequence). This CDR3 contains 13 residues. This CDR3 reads CASSPGQGTEAFF. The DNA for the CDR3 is TGCGCCAGCAGCCCAGGACAGGGCACTGAAGCTTTCTTT.

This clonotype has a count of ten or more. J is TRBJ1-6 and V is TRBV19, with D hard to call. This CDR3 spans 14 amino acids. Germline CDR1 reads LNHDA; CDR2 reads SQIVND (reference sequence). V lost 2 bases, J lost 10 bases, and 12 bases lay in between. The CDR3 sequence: CASSIPRPDSPLHF. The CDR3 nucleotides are TGTGCCAGTAGTATACCCCGGCCGGACTCACCCCTCCACTTT.

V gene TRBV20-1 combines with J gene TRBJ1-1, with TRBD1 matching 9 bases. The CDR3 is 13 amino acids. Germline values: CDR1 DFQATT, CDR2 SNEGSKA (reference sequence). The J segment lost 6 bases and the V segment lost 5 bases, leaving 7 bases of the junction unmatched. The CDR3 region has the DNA TGCAGTGCTGCGGACAGGGGACTCCCTGAAGCTTTCTTT. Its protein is CSAADRGLPEAFF.

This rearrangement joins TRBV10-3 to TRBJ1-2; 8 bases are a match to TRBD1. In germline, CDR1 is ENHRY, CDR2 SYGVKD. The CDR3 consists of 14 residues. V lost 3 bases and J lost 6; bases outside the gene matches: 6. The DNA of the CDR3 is TGTGCCATCAGTGACCCCGGGACAGGAGATGGCTACACCTTC. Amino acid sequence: CAISDPGTGDGYTF.

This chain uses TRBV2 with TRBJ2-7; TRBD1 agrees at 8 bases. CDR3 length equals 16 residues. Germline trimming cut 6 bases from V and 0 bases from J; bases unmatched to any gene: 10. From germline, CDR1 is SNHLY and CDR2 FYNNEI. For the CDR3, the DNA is TGTGCCAGCAGCCCTCTCGGGACAGGCAGCTCCTACGAGCAGTACTTC. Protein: CASSPLGTGSSYEQYF.

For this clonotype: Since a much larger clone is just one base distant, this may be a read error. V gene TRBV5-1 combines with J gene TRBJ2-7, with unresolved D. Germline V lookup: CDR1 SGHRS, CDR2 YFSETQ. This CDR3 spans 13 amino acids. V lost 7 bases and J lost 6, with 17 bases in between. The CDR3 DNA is TGCGCCAGCCGCCCCGACGGGTGGGGCGAGCAGTACTTC. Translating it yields CASRPDGWGEQYF.

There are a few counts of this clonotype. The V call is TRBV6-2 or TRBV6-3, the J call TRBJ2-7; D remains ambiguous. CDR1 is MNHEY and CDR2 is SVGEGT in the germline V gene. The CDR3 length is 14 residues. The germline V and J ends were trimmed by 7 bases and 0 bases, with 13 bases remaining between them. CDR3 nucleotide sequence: TGTGCCAGCACCGTTATGGGTCTCTCCTACGAGCAGTACTTC. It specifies CASTVMGLSYEQYF.

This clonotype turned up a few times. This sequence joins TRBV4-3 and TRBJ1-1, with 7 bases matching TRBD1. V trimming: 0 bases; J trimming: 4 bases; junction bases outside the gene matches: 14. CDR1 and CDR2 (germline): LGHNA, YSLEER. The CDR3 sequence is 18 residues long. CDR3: CASSQDSGGTARTTEAFF. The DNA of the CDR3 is TGCGCCAGCAGCCAAGATTCAGGGGGGACAGCGAGAACCACTGAAGCTTTCTTT.

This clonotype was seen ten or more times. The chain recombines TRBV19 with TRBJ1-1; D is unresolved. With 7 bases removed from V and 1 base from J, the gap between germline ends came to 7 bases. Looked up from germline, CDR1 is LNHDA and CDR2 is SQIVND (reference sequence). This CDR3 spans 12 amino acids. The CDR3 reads CASKGGNTEAFF. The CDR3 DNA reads TGTGCCAGTAAAGGCGGGAACACTGAAGCTTTCTTT. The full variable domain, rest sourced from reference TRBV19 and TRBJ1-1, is DGGITQSPKYLFRKEGQNVTLSCEQNLNHDAMYWYRQDPGQGLRLIYYSQIVNDFQKGDIAEGYSVSREKKESFPLTVTSAQKNPTAFYLCASKGGNTEAFFGQGTRLTVV.

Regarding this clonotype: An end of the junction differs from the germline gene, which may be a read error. The CDR3 DNA sequence: TGCGCCAGCAGTGCGGACAGGGACCAAGGGACCCAGTACTTC. Its protein is CASSADRDQGTQYF. V gene TRBV10-1 combines with J gene TRBJ2-5; the match to TRBD1 covers 8 bases. Germline CDR1 reads WNHNN; CDR2 reads SYGVQD (reference sequence). The CDR3 totals 14 residues.

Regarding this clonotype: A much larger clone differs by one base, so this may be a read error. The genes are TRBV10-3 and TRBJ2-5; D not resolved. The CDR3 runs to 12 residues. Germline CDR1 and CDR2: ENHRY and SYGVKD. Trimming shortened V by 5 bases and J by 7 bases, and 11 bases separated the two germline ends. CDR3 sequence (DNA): TGTGCCATCAGTCTTGAGTGGGGGACCCAGTACTTC. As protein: CAISLEWGTQYF.

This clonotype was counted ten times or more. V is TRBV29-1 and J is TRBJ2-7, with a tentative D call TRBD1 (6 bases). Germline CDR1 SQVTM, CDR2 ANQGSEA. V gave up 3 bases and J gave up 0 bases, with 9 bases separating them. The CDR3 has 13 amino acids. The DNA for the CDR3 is TGCAGCGTTGAGAAGGACAGCTCCTACGAGCAGTACTTC. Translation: CSVEKDSSYEQYF.